The 15 T cell receptor beta chains below all came from one sample that was sequenced in a study of spatial heterogeneity in lung cancer. Their antigen targets remain unknown. Findings and caveats of the study: In tumors, expanded intratumoral alpha and beta TCR counts tracked mutation counts.

TCRdb recomputed calls from the 5' RACE reads with MiXCR, one row per CDR3 protein. This sample has about 10,000 distinct CDR3 sequences, with around 6% found just once. The time point denotes: sample taken at primary tumor resection. This specimen consisted of lung tumor tissue, obtained at surgery. The receptor set was obtained from a female donor with early-stage non-small cell lung cancer.

In this sample, this clonotype turned up many times. The rearrangement uses TRBV28 and TRBJ1-4; D is uncertain. V lost 5 bases and J 6 bases, leaving 13 bases between the germline ends. The CDR3 extends over 14 amino acids. Germline V CDR1 and CDR2: MDHEN, SYDVKM. CDR3 bases: TGTGCCAGCAGTCCTCCGGCCATCTATGAAAAACTGTTTTTT. Translation gives CASSPPAIYEKLFF.

This clonotype was observed many times. The chain joins TRBV24-1 to TRBJ2-1, with 9 bases that match TRBD2. V lost 1 base and J lost 10; bases outside the gene matches: 7. CDR1 is KGHDR, CDR2 SFDVKD, per germline. The CDR3 spans 15 residues. The CDR3, as DNA: TGTGCCACCAGTGATTTAGCGGGAGGAGGGTCGGAGCAGTTCTTC. This sequence encodes CATSDLAGGGSEQFF.

Many counts were recorded for this clonotype. The rearrangement uses TRBV4-3 and TRBJ2-2; D gene unclear. The CDR3 is 14 amino acids. Per germline, CDR1 LGHNA and CDR2 YSLEER. V dropped 1 base and J dropped 9 bases, with 12 bases sitting between them. Here the CDR3 DNA reads TGCGCCAGCAGCCAAGTTCAATTCGGCCGGGAGCTGTTTTTT. It is translated as CASSQVQFGRELFF.

V and J are TRBV28 and TRBJ2-1; the match to TRBD2 covers 12 bases. This CDR3 contains 19 residues. Looked up from germline, CDR1 is MDHEN and CDR2 is SYDVKM. Unmatched junction bases numbered 13, after V lost 7 bases and J lost 0 bases. The CDR3 DNA reads TGTGCCAGCAAGATCGGACTAGCGGGGACCCATCGCTCCTACAATGAGCAGTTCTTC. Its translation is CASKIGLAGTHRSYNEQFF.

This clonotype has a count of ten or more. This chain links TRBV29-1 with TRBJ1-4; D gene unclear. CDR1 is SQVTM, CDR2 ANQGSEA, per germline. This CDR3 spans 12 amino acids. In nucleotides, the CDR3 is TGCAGTGCTTCGGGGAGTAATGAAAAACTGTTTTTT. Translated: CSASGSNEKLFF.

By its share, this clonotype is medium-sized. This chain links TRBV24-1 with TRBJ2-3; 7 bases map to TRBD2. Germline V lookup: CDR1 KGHDR, CDR2 SFDVKD. There are 17 residues in the CDR3. With V trimmed by 3 bases and J by 0 bases, 8 bases remained unmatched. This chain's CDR3 is CATSDLGTTSSTDTQYF. In DNA, the CDR3 is TGTGCCACCAGTGATCTGGGGACTACATCTAGCACAGATACGCAGTATTTT.

Many counts were recorded for this clonotype. The rearrangement links TRBV7-2 to TRBJ1-5; D remains ambiguous. The CDR3 has 13 residues. Germline lookup yields CDR1 SGHTA and CDR2 FQGNSA. The V and J ends lost 3 bases and 2 bases respectively, with 5 bases between them. CDR3 sequence (DNA): TGTGCCAGCAGCTTCCAGGGCAATCAGCCCCAGCATTTT. Amino acid sequence: CASSFQGNQPQHF. Filled out from reference TRBV7-2 and TRBJ1-5, the complete variable domain reads GAGVSQSPSNKVTEKGKDVELRCDPISGHTALYWYRQSLGQGLEFLIYFQGNSAPDKSGLPSDRFSAERTGGSVSTLTIQRTQQEDSAVYLCASSFQGNQPQHFGDGTRLSIL.

This clonotype was recorded many times. The chain uses TRBV19 and TRBJ2-1; the D gene is possibly TRBD2 (6 bases). Looked up from germline, CDR1 is LNHDA and CDR2 is SQIVND (reference sequence). There are 14 residues in the CDR3. The germline V and J ends were trimmed by 3 bases and 10 bases, with 16 bases remaining between them. In DNA form, the CDR3 reads TGTGCCAGTAGTATGGGCGGGATTGGCAGGGAGCAGTTCTTC. It yields the protein CASSMGGIGREQFF. The entire variable domain, with the rest obtained from reference TRBV19 and TRBJ2-1, is as follows: DGGITQSPKYLFRKEGQNVTLSCEQNLNHDAMYWYRQDPGQGLRLIYYSQIVNDFQKGDIAEGYSVSREKKESFPLTVTSAQKNPTAFYLCASSMGGIGREQFFGPGTRLTVL.

The V call is TRBV7-3, the J call TRBJ1-2; no firm D call. The CDR3 contains 18 residues. The V gene's germline CDR1 is SGHTA and CDR2 FQGTGA. The V and J ends lost 5 bases and 2 bases respectively, with 24 bases between them. The CDR3 DNA reads TGTGCCAGCAGCCCCACGGGCGGACGCCCGGATCCCAACTATGGCTACACCTTC. Its protein product is CASSPTGGRPDPNYGYTF.

In its sample, this clonotype ranks as medium-sized. This chain links TRBV6-1 with TRBJ2-1; 7 bases are a match to TRBD2. Germline V gene lookup returns CDR1 MNHNS and CDR2 SASEGT. The junction had 10 bases not matched to a gene; V was cut back by 3 bases and J by 8 bases. The CDR3 consists of 15 residues. The CDR3 bases are TGTGCCAGCAGTGACAGGTGGACTAGTCTCGATGAGCAGTTCTTC. It specifies CASSDRWTSLDEQFF.

The table lists this clonotype with many counts. The chain uses TRBV11-2 and TRBJ1-5; D remains ambiguous. CDR1 and CDR2 (germline): SGHAT, FQNNGV. The CDR3 runs 13 residues. V was pared by 0 bases and J by 7 bases, with 7 bases between. The CDR3 DNA sequence: TGTGCCAGCAGCTTAGAAGGAGGACAGCCCCAGCATTTT. This sequence encodes CASSLEGGQPQHF.

This clonotype was recorded many times. The chain has TRBV20-1 and TRBJ2-7, with 8 bases aligning to TRBD1. Germline loops: CDR1 DFQATT, CDR2 SNEGSKA (reference sequence). The CDR3 runs 12 residues. After removal of 6 bases from V and 5 bases from J, the junction contained 6 bases not matched to a gene. The CDR3 protein is CSAGPDRDEQYF. Written as DNA, the CDR3 is TGCAGTGCCGGACCGGACAGGGACGAGCAGTACTTC.

This clonotype occurred many times. This chain uses TRBV18 with TRBJ1-5; D may be TRBD1 (6 bases). V dropped 2 bases and J dropped 12 bases, with 20 bases sitting between them. Germline V CDR1 and CDR2: KGHSH, LQKENI. This CDR3 has 15 amino acids. Here the CDR3 DNA reads TGTGCCAGCTCACCATTAAACGGGGGCCTCCAGAGCCAGCATTTT. Encoded protein: CASSPLNGGLQSQHF.

This clonotype occurred many times. The rearrangement links TRBV19 to TRBJ1-5, with a possible D match to TRBD1 (5 bases). V was trimmed by 7 bases and J by 4 bases, leaving 17 bases between them. Germline V gene data show CDR1 as LNHDA and CDR2 as SQIVND (reference sequence). This CDR3 comprises 15 residues. The CDR3: CASTLAWGGNQPQHF. CDR3 bases: TGTGCCAGTACCCTCGCCTGGGGGGGGAATCAGCCCCAGCATTTT.

The V and J genes are TRBV2 and TRBJ2-1; unclear D gene. Trimming pared 6 bases from V and 6 bases from J, leaving 9 bases between. Per germline, CDR1 SNHLY and CDR2 FYNNEI. The CDR3 has 12 residues. The CDR3: CASSRDGNEQFF. The CDR3 nucleotides read TGTGCCAGCAGCCGCGACGGCAATGAGCAGTTCTTC.